The entry below gives a single TCR beta chain sequence along with its context. What it binds is not known. Germline V gene data show CDR1 as SGHNT and CDR2 as YYREEE (reference sequence). The CDR3 length is 15 residues. Trimming pared 4 bases from V and 0 bases from J, leaving 13 bases between. The sample belongs to a study of pediatric ulcerative colitis. Study findings and constraints: A couple of rectal clonotypes were found only in ulcerative colitis patients, all of them. In rectum, acute severe colitis had expanded clones and less diversity.

At colonoscopy, a blood sample was also collected. Using immunoSEQ multiplex PCR, the repertoire was profiled, and TCRdb retains in-frame clones only, with some absent. Here the sample spans about 14,000 clones, 85% to 90% being singletons. The material sequenced was blood. The chain couples TRBV5-4 to TRBJ1-1, with no clear D. The sequence derives from a boy aged 5-17 years with moderate ulcerative colitis. DNA for the CDR3: TGTGCCAGCAGCACACCGCAGGTAATGAACACTGAAGCTTTCTTT. Protein product: CASSTPQVMNTEAFF.